A selection of T cell receptor beta chains follows, all from one sample in a study of T cell changes during pregnancy in multiple sclerosis. Generated by immunoSEQ multiplex PCR, the TCRdb table keeps only in-frame clones and is missing some. The sample shows over 25,000 clones, about 88% of them seen only once. Material: CD8+ T cells from peripheral blood mononuclear cells, obtained in the second trimester of pregnancy. The origin of the receptors is a female donor with multiple sclerosis, enrolled in a pregnancy study. The CDR3 runs from the conserved cysteine through the conserved F or W. D genes are given only for firm matches. Part of the rows lack a size; the others show once, few, many or a class for expanded clones.

-	-	TRBV7-8	TRBJ2-7	CASSRGFWEQYF	TGTGCCAGCAGCAGGGGCTTCTGGGAGCAGTACTTC
-	TRBD2	TRBV11-3	TRBJ2-3	CASSLDGLAGDLTDTQYF	TGTGCCAGCAGCTTAGATGGGTTAGCGGGGGATCTCACAGATACGCAGTATTTT
-	-	TRBV5-5	TRBJ1-5	CASSFGRVHQPQHF	TGTGCCAGCAGCTTCGGGCGGGTCCATCAGCCCCAGCATTTT
-	TRBD2	TRBV4-3	TRBJ2-5	CASSQRSGGEETQYF	TGCGCCAGCAGCCAGCGTAGCGGGGGGGAAGAGACCCAGTACTTC
-	TRBD1	TRBV29-1	TRBJ1-1	CSVRTGSTEAFF	TGCAGCGTACGGACAGGGAGCACTGAAGCTTTCTTT
-	-	TRBV5-1	TRBJ2-7	CASTPTETYEQYF	TGCGCCAGCACCCCGACAGAAACCTACGAGCAGTACTTC
-	TRBD1	TRBV28	TRBJ1-3	CASSLVVGGDRGRGNTIYF	TGTGCCAGCAGTTTAGTAGTTGGGGGCGACAGGGGGCGCGGAAACACCATATATTTT
-	-	TRBV11-1	TRBJ2-7	CASSFRETYEQYF	TGTGCCAGCAGCTTCAGGGAAACCTACGAGCAGTACTTC
-	TRBD2	TRBV2	TRBJ2-1	CASSVEASGNNEQFF	TGTGCCAGCAGTGTTGAGGCTAGCGGAAACAATGAGCAGTTCTTC
-	-	TRBV7-9	TRBJ2-3	CASSLGTGGPDTQYF	TGTGCCAGCAGCTTAGGGACCGGGGGACCAGATACGCAGTATTTT
once	TRBD1	TRBV28	TRBJ1-4	CASSAQGAGEKLFF	TGTGCCAGCAGTGCACAGGGGGCGGGGGAAAAACTGTTTTTT
-	-	TRBV13	TRBJ1-1	CASSSTGKISKAFF	TGTGCCAGCAGCTCTACCGGGAAGATAAGCAAAGCTTTCTTT
-	TRBD2	TRBV7-9	TRBJ2-3	CASSQAGHTDTQYF	TGTGCCAGCAGCCAAGCGGGGCACACAGATACGCAGTATTTT
-	-	TRBV30	TRBJ1-5	CAWSYGGSNQPQHF	TGTGCCTGGAGTTACGGGGGGAGCAATCAGCCCCAGCATTTT
-	-	TRBV19	TRBJ2-7	CASISHSYEQYF	TGTGCCAGTATTTCCCACTCCTACGAGCAGTACTTC
-	-	TRBV27	TRBJ2-3	CATRQGHDVTDTQYF	TGTGCCACTCGGCAGGGACACGATGTCACAGATACGCAGTATTTT
once	-	TRBV27	TRBJ2-1	CASRPTMRVNNEQFF	TGTGCCAGCCGACCCACGATGAGGGTAAACAATGAGCAGTTCTTC
-	-	TRBV21-1	TRBJ1-5	CASKREDRGSRAGNQPQHF	TGTGCCAGCAAGAGGGAGGACAGGGGAAGTAGAGCGGGCAATCAGCCCCAGCATTTT
-	-	TRBV27	TRBJ1-1	CASSMGQPNTEAFF	TGTGCCAGCAGTATGGGACAACCGAACACTGAAGCTTTCTTT
-	TRBD2	TRBV7-3	TRBJ2-1	CASSVTSGGFNEQFF	TGTGCCAGCAGCGTCACTAGCGGGGGCTTCAATGAGCAGTTCTTC
once	-	TRBV18	TRBJ2-7	CASSPPQGAYEQYF	TGTGCCAGCTCACCACCACAGGGAGCCTACGAGCAGTACTTC
-	-	TRBV28	TRBJ2-1	CASSFLAQDKYNEQFF	TGTGCCAGCAGTTTTCTAGCGCAAGACAAATACAATGAGCAGTTCTTC
-	TRBD2	TRBV5-6	TRBJ2-7	CASSLGPAGRPGSGQYF	TGTGCCAGCAGCTTGGGTCCAGCGGGACGGCCAGGGTCCGGGCAGTACTTC
once	TRBD1	TRBV6-5	TRBJ2-1	CASNQDRGPGEQFF	TGTGCCAGCAACCAAGACAGGGGTCCGGGTGAGCAGTTCTTC
-	-	TRBV19	TRBJ2-7	CASSSTTSYEQYF	TGTGCCAGTAGTTCGACGACTAGTTACGAGCAGTACTTC
-	-	TRBV6-1	TRBJ2-7	CASTIAEPYEQYF	TGTGCCAGCACGATAGCGGAACCCTACGAGCAGTACTTC
-	-	TRBV5-6	TRBJ1-1	CASSLLGALNTEAFF	TGTGCCAGCAGCTTGCTTGGGGCTTTGAACACTGAAGCTTTCTTT
-	-	TRBV28	TRBJ1-5	CASSLGFGEDQPQHF	TGTGCCAGCAGCCTCGGGTTTGGCGAGGATCAGCCCCAGCATTTT
once	-	TRBV6-5	TRBJ1-3	CASSPRGGSGNTIYF	TGTGCCAGCAGTCCTCGCGGAGGGTCTGGAAACACCATATATTTT
-	TRBD2	TRBV4-1	TRBJ2-2	CASSQVGGGTGELFF	TGCGCCAGCAGCCAAGTGGGGGGAGGGACCGGGGAGCTGTTTTTT
once	-	TRBV28	TRBJ2-5	CASSPPFRGSVGPQETQYF	TGTGCCAGCAGCCCGCCGTTTCGGGGGAGTGTGGGGCCCCAAGAGACCCAGTACTTC
few	-	TRBV28	TRBJ2-4	CASTSGAAKNIQYF	TGTGCCAGCACCTCAGGGGCCGCCAAAAACATTCAGTACTTC
once	TRBD2	TRBV2	TRBJ2-1	CASSGGGYNEQFF	TGTGCCAGCAGCGGGGGGGGCTACAATGAGCAGTTCTTC
-	TRBD2	TRBV27	TRBJ2-3	CASSGLADITDTQYF	TGTGCCAGCAGTGGACTAGCGGATATCACAGATACGCAGTATTTT
-	-	TRBV5-8	TRBJ1-5	CASSLVQGSQPQHF	TGTGCCAGCAGCTTGGTTCAGGGGAGTCAGCCCCAGCATTTT
-	TRBD1	TRBV27	TRBJ2-7	CASSSFDRVGSYEQYF	TGTGCCAGCAGTTCCTTCGACAGGGTCGGCTCCTACGAGCAGTACTTC
-	TRBD2	TRBV27	TRBJ2-1	CASSQGTSGGNEQFF	TGTGCCAGCAGTCAGGGGACTAGCGGGGGCAATGAGCAGTTCTTC
-	TRBD1	TRBV9	TRBJ1-1	CASSAGQGDEAFF	TGTGCCAGCAGCGCGGGACAGGGGGATGAAGCTTTCTTT
few	-	TRBV5-1	TRBJ2-7	CASSLKSGYYEQYF	TGCGCCAGCAGCTTGAAGTCAGGCTACTACGAGCAGTACTTC
-	-	TRBV6-5	TRBJ2-1	CASSYGGGGYNEQFF	TGTGCCAGCAGTTATGGCGGGGGCGGTTACAATGAGCAGTTCTTC
-	TRBD2	TRBV27	TRBJ2-1	CASSVLAASYNEQFF	TGTGCCAGCAGCGTACTAGCGGCCTCCTACAATGAGCAGTTCTTC
few	-	TRBV10-3	TRBJ1-2	CAISRGTSDGYTF	TGTGCCATCAGTAGAGGGACAAGTGATGGCTACACCTTC
-	TRBD1	TRBV6-1	TRBJ2-7	CASSDRDRRTYEQYF	TGTGCCAGCAGTGACCGGGACAGGAGGACCTACGAGCAGTACTTC
-	TRBD1	TRBV6-5	TRBJ1-1	CASSHGQGAQVRIF	TGTGCCAGCAGTCACGGACAGGGGGCGCAAGTTCGGATCTTT
-	TRBD1	TRBV23-1	TRBJ1-2	CASSRWTGEGYGYTF	TGCGCCAGCAGTCGATGGACAGGGGAAGGCTATGGCTACACCTTC
-	TRBD1	TRBV6-1	TRBJ2-1	CASSGRDSHVNEQFF	TGTGCCAGCAGTGGTCGGGACAGCCATGTAAATGAGCAGTTCTTC
-	TRBD2	TRBV5-1	TRBJ2-5	CASSSGLADLQETQYF	TGCGCCAGCAGCTCGGGACTAGCGGACCTACAAGAGACCCAGTACTTC
-	-	TRBV5-8	TRBJ2-2	CASSLQENTGELFF	TGTGCCAGCAGCTTGCAGGAGAACACCGGGGAGCTGTTTTTT
-	-	TRBV5-5	TRBJ2-7	CASSLGGGSYEQYF	TGTGCCAGCAGCTTGGGCGGAGGCTCCTACGAGCAGTACTTC
-	-	TRBV7-8	TRBJ2-5	CASSPAEWGETQYF	TGTGCCAGCAGCCCAGCGGAGTGGGGAGAGACCCAGTACTTC
-	TRBD2	TRBV5-6	TRBJ2-1	CASSLDASGAGNEQFF	TGTGCCAGCAGCTTGGATGCTAGCGGGGCTGGCAATGAGCAGTTCTTC
-	TRBD2	TRBV5-5	TRBJ2-5	CASSPPGAGGSSGETQYF	TGTGCCAGCAGCCCTCCAGGGGCGGGGGGCTCCTCGGGTGAGACCCAGTACTTC